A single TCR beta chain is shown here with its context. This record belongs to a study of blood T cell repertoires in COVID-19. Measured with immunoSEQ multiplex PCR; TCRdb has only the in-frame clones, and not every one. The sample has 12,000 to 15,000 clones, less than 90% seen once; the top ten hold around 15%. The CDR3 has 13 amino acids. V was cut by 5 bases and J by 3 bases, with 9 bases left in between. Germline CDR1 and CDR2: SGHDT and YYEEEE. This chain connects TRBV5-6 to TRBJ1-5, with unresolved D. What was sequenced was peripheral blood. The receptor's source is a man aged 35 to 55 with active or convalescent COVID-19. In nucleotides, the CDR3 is TGTGCCAGCAGTAGCCGGTTCAATCAGCCCCAGCATTTT. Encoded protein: CASSSRFNQPQHF.